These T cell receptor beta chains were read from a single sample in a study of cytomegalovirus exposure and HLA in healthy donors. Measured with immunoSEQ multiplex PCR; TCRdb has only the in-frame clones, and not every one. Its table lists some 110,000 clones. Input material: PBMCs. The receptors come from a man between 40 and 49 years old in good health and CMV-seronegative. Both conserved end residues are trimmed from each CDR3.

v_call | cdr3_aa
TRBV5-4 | ASSLERERIDTQY
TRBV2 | ASGRFNNEQF
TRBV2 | ASSDPGGTLSYEQY
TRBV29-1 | SVEGSGSSYNEQF
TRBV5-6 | ASSGPEGTQY
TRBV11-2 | ASSPQTGELF
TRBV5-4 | ASRPGQGFTEAF
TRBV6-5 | ASGRQGRLQETQY
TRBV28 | ASTRDSYGYT
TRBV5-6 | ASTLRLAALWGNEQF
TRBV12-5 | ASPPQTGTISYEQY
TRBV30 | AWRKRPQETQY
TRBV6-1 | ASSEALVSGYSNQPQH
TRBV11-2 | ASSLVSGGSGANVLT
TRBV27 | ASSLYLGLSYEQY
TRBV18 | ASSAVDEKLF
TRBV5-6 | ASSFGTYNEQF
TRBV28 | ASKPPRVGLAGGNEQF
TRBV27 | ASSSPGQGTYEQY
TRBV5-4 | ASSWGQNYEQY
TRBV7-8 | ASSLFRDRLHEQY
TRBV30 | AWSAGNYGYT
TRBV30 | AWSANRAGWNSPLH
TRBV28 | ASSELAGGYNEQF
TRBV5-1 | ASSLAGGLSKSTDTQY
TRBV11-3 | ASSLSGDEQF
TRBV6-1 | ASSGLAGSYEQY
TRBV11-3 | ASNPRYRRIAGELF
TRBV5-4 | ASSLAPGGPNTGELF
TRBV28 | ASSVSGQNTGELF
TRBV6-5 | ASGLGGSGANVLT
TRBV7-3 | ASSSSGTENTEAF
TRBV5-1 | ASSPGMNQETQY
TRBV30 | AWGLGRGIRKLF
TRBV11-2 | ASSNSPGTYEQY
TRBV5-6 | ASSQQGEFQTQY
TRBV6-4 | ASSDGTSGTDTQY
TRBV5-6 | ASSLGQVHTGELF
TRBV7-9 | ASIRDGQATDTQY
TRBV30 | AWSVQRKTQY